Listed below are T cell receptor beta chains from one sample, sequenced in a study of cytomegalovirus exposure and HLA in healthy donors. Sequencing was performed with immunoSEQ multiplex PCR; in TCRdb, only in-frame clones are kept and a portion is missing. The data contain about 200,000 clones, about 81% of them singletons. The sample comprised PBMCs. The source of these receptors is a woman aged 50 to 60 in good health and CMV-seropositive. CDR3s include the opening cysteine and the closing phenylalanine or tryptophan. A D gene is named only where the DNA matches it firmly. Size is stated for part of the rows, as once, few or many counts, or as a class when the clone is expanded.

-,-,TRBV7-2,TRBJ2-1,CASSLAGGAHNEQFF,TGTGCCAGCAGCTTAGCGGGGGGGGCTCACAATGAGCAGTTCTTC
TRBD2,-,TRBV7-2,TRBJ2-5,CASSLVPLAGARETQYF,TGTGCCAGCAGCTTAGTCCCCCTAGCGGGGGCCCGGGAGACCCAGTACTTC
-,-,TRBV21-1,TRBJ1-1,CASSKRPRGMLNTEAFF,TGTGCCAGCAGTAAAAGGCCGCGAGGTATGTTGAACACTGAAGCTTTCTTT
-,once,TRBV7-9,TRBJ2-7,CSSSLIGYEQYF,TGTTCCAGCAGCTTAATCGGGTACGAGCAGTACTTC
-,-,TRBV27,TRBJ1-2,CASSLGGANGYTF,TGTGCCAGCAGTCTAGGGGGGGCTAATGGCTACACCTTC
TRBD2,-,TRBV10-3,TRBJ2-7,CAAGTSGTYEQYF,TGTGCCGCCGGGACTAGCGGCACCTACGAGCAGTACTTC
TRBD1,few,TRBV6-1,TRBJ2-5,CASETGQSETQYF,TGTGCCAGTGAGACAGGGCAGTCAGAGACCCAGTACTTC
TRBD1,-,TRBV28,TRBJ1-2,CASSLGTGRDYGYTF,TGTGCCAGCAGTCTGGGGACAGGTCGGGACTATGGCTACACCTTC
TRBD2,once,TRBV6-1,TRBJ2-1,CASSGGGVTSATYNEQFF,TGTGCCAGCAGTGGTGGGGGGGTAACTAGCGCAACCTACAATGAGCAGTTCTTC
TRBD1,-,TRBV13,TRBJ2-7,CASSSRTGGYEQYF,TGTGCCAGCAGCTCCCGGACAGGGGGCTACGAGCAGTACTTC
-,-,TRBV18,TRBJ1-1,CASSGDSLNTEAFF,TGTGCCAGCTCGGGCGACAGTCTGAACACTGAAGCTTTCTTT
-,-,TRBV27,TRBJ1-2,CASRPLSRWGGDSYGYTF,TGTGCCAGCAGGCCCCTCTCTCGCTGGGGGGGCGACAGCTATGGCTACACCTTC
TRBD1,-,TRBV19,TRBJ2-2,CASRDRGTGELFF,TGTGCCAGTAGGGACAGGGGTACCGGGGAGCTGTTTTTT
TRBD1,-,TRBV5-6,TRBJ2-2,CASSPGQLWNTGELFF,TGTGCCAGCAGCCCGGGACAGCTCTGGAACACCGGGGAGCTGTTTTTT
TRBD1,-,TRBV10-3,TRBJ2-7,CAISVGTGGYEQYF,TGTGCCATCAGTGTCGGGACAGGGGGTTACGAGCAGTACTTC
-,-,TRBV6-5,TRBJ1-1,CASSYVFNTEAFF,TGTGCCAGCAGTTACGTCTTTAACACTGAAGCTTTCTTT
TRBD2,-,TRBV11-2,TRBJ2-3,CASSLLGAGVSDTQYF,TGTGCCAGCAGCCTCCTCGGGGCGGGGGTGTCAGATACGCAGTATTTT
TRBD1,-,TRBV7-6,TRBJ1-6,CASSLDRFRDNSPLHF,TGTGCCAGCAGCTTGGACAGGTTCAGGGATAATTCACCCCTCCACTTT
TRBD1,-,TRBV27,TRBJ1-1,CASSSDRGNIAFF,TGTGCCAGCAGTAGCGACAGGGGTAACATAGCTTTCTTT
TRBD1,-,TRBV18,TRBJ1-3,CASSAGQVSGNTIYF,TGTGCCAGCTCAGCTGGACAGGTCTCTGGAAACACCATATATTTT
-,-,TRBV10-1,TRBJ2-3,CASSESGGPDTQYF,TGCGCCAGCAGTGAGTCCGGAGGGCCAGATACGCAGTATTTT
-,-,TRBV28,TRBJ1-1,CASRESLTEAFF,TGTGCCAGCAGAGAGTCCTTGACAGAAGCTTTCTTT
TRBD1,-,TRBV20-1,TRBJ2-5,CSATGGETQYF,TGCAGTGCTACAGGGGGAGAGACCCAGTACTTC
-,-,TRBV5-4,TRBJ2-7,CASSLYLGHSYEQYF,TGTGCCAGCAGCCTATATCTCGGTCACTCCTACGAGCAGTACTTC
TRBD1,few,TRBV19,TRBJ2-2,CASTSQGAGTGELFF,TGTGCCAGTACCTCTCAGGGGGCAGGCACCGGGGAGCTGTTTTTT
-,-,TRBV7-2,TRBJ1-4,CASSLGILRGGEKLFF,TGTGCCAGCAGCTTAGGGATTTTACGGGGGGGCGAAAAACTGTTTTTT
-,-,TRBV21-1,TRBJ1-5,CASSKKDRGIDQPQHF,TGTGCCAGCAGCAAAAAGGACAGGGGAATCGATCAGCCCCAGCATTTT
-,-,TRBV6-4,TRBJ2-7,CASTPQDEQYF,TGTGCCAGCACCCCACAGGACGAGCAGTACTTC
TRBD2,-,TRBV7-2,TRBJ2-4,CASSPHIAGLAKNIQYF,TGTGCCAGCAGCCCACACATAGCGGGGCTAGCCAAAAACATTCAGTACTTC
TRBD2,-,TRBV4-1,TRBJ2-5,CASSLGTSGRQETQYF,TGCGCCAGCAGCCTAGGGACTAGCGGGAGGCAAGAGACCCAGTACTTC
TRBD2,-,TRBV6-6,TRBJ2-2,CASSRGTSGTGELFF,TGTGCCAGCAGTAGAGGGACTAGTGGAACCGGGGAGCTGTTTTTT
-,-,TRBV10-3,TRBJ1-1,CAISNLQGNTEAFF,TGTGCCATCAGCAACCTACAGGGAAACACTGAAGCTTTCTTT
-,-,TRBV6-5,TRBJ1-1,CASSYSLNLNTEAFF,TGTGCCAGCAGTTACTCCCTAAACTTGAACACTGAAGCTTTCTTT
TRBD1,-,TRBV10-3,TRBJ1-1,CAISGAGTVNTEAFF,TGTGCCATCAGTGGTGCCGGGACAGTAAACACTGAAGCTTTCTTT
-,once,TRBV15,TRBJ2-6,CATSKTRISSGANVLTF,TGTGCCACCAGCAAGACACGAATTAGCTCTGGGGCCAACGTCCTGACTTTC
TRBD2,-,TRBV6-5,TRBJ2-4,CASRPSGAKNIQYF,TGTGCCAGCAGACCTAGCGGGGCAAAAAACATTCAGTACTTC
-,-,TRBV14,TRBJ1-3,CASRIIQGVSGNTIYF,TGTGCCAGCAGAATCATACAGGGCGTCTCTGGAAACACCATATATTTT
-,-,TRBV5-1,TRBJ1-1,CASSLRQNLNTEAFF,TGCGCCAGCAGCCTCAGACAGAATTTGAACACTGAAGCTTTCTTT
-,-,TRBV18,TRBJ2-1,CASSPRGDKNNEQFF,TGTGCCAGCTCACCCCGGGGGGACAAGAACAATGAGCAGTTCTTC
-,-,TRBV18,TRBJ2-1,CASSPPGGGSYNEQFF,TGTGCCAGCTCACCACCTGGAGGAGGCTCCTACAATGAGCAGTTCTTC
-,-,TRBV18,TRBJ1-5,CASSPLGGLYSNRPQHF,TGTGCCAGCTCACCCCTCGGGGGTCTGTATAGCAATCGGCCCCAGCATTTT
TRBD1,-,TRBV19,TRBJ2-5,CASSALQGAAETQYF,TGTGCCAGTAGTGCCCTACAGGGGGCGGCGGAGACCCAGTACTTC
TRBD1,-,TRBV30,TRBJ2-1,CAWSRQGYEQFF,TGTGCCTGGAGTCGACAGGGCTATGAGCAGTTCTTC
TRBD1,-,TRBV6-5,TRBJ2-5,CASSSGQGGETQYF,TGTGCCAGCAGTTCCGGACAGGGGGGAGAGACCCAGTACTTC
-,-,TRBV18,TRBJ2-3,CASSPGQGLGDTQYF,TGTGCCAGCTCACCAGGGCAGGGTCTGGGAGATACGCAGTATTTT
-,-,TRBV27,TRBJ2-7,CASSTYFGSPLSYEQYF,TGTGCCAGCAGTACCTACTTTGGGAGTCCCTTATCCTACGAGCAGTACTTC
-,-,TRBV6-5,TRBJ1-2,CASSYSTWANYGYTF,TGTGCCAGCAGTTACTCGACTTGGGCTAACTATGGCTACACCTTC
TRBD1,few,TRBV10-3,TRBJ1-5,CAISSQGANQPQHF,TGTGCCATCAGTTCACAGGGGGCAAATCAGCCCCAGCATTTT